This T cell receptor beta chain was identified in a study of early T cells in non-severe SARS-CoV-2 infection. CDR1 and CDR2 from the germline V gene are SGHVS and FNYEAQ. The CDR3 has 17 residues. V was cut by 1 base and J by 0 bases, with 16 bases left in between. Individual cDNA molecules were tagged with unique molecular identifiers. One entry per CDR3 protein, called by TCRdb with MiXCR from the 5' RACE reads. The top ten clones hold 13% to 15% of a sample with fewer than 35,000 distinct CDR3 sequences, 5% of them seen once. Many counts were recorded for this clonotype. Specimen: whole blood. This TCR was recovered from an adult who was a healthcare worker with PCR-confirmed SARS-CoV-2 infection or an uninfected control (not recorded which). The rearrangement joins TRBV7-6 to TRBJ2-7, with D maybe TRBD2 (5 bases). The CDR3 sequence: CASSLETGVGPSYEQYF. CDR3 DNA sequence: TGTGCCAGCAGCTTAGAAACCGGGGTCGGGCCCTCCTACGAGCAGTACTTC.